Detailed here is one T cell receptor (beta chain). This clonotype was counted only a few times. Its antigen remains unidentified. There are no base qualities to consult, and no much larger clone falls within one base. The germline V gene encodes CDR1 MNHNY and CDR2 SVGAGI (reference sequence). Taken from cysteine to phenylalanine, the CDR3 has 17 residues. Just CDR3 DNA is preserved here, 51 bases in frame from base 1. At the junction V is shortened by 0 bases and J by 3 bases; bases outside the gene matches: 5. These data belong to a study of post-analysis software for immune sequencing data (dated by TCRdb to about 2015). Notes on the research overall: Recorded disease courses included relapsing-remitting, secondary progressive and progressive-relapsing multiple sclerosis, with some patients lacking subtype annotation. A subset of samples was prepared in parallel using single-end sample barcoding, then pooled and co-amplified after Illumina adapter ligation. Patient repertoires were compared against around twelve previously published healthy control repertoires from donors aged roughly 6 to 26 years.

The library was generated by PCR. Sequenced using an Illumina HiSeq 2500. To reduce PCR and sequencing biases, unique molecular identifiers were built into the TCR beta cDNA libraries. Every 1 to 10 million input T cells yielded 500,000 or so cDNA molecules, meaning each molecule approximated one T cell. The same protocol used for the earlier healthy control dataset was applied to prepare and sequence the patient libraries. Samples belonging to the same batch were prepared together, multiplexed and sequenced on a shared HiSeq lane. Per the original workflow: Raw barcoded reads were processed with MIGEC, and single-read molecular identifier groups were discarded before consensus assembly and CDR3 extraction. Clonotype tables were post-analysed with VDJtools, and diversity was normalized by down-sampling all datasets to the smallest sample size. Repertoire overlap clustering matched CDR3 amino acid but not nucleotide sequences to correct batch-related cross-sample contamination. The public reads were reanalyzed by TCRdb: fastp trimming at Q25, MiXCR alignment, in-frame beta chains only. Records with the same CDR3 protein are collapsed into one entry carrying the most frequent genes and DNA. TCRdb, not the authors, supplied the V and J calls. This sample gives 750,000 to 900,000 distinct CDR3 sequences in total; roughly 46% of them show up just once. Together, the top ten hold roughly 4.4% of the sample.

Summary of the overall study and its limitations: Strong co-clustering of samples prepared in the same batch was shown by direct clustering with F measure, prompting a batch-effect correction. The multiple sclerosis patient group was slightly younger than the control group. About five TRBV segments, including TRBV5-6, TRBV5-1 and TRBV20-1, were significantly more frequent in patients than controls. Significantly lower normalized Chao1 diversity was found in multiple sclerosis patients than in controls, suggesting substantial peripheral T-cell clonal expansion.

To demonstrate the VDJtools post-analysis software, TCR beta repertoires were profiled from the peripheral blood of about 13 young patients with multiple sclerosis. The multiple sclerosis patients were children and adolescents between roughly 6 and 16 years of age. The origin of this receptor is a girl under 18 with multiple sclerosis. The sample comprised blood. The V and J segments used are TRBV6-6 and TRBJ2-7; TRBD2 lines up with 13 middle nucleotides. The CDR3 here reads CASSYSGGLAGVYEQYF. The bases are TGTGCCAGCAGTTACTCAGGCGGACTAGCGGGAGTCTACGAGCAGTACTTC.